Listed below are T cell receptor beta chains from one sample, sequenced in a study of CD8 T cells in ankylosing spondylitis. TCRdb independently ran MiXCR on the 5' RACE reads; one entry per CDR3 protein. Of about 540,000 distinct CDR3 sequences detected, roughly 12% appear once; the ten largest clones hold 6.5% to 7%. The sequenced sample was blood, either unsorted or a sorted T cell fraction (not recorded which). All receptors come from a male donor with ankylosing spondylitis. CDR3s leave out the opening cysteine and the closing phenylalanine or tryptophan.

TRBV12-3/TRBV12-4	TRBJ1-2	ASSFPGTYGYT
TRBV7-9	TRBJ2-2	ASSPSRAANTGELF
TRBV11-2	TRBJ2-7	ASSFAGSSYEQY
TRBV23-1	TRBJ2-3	ASSQRRDTQY
TRBV5-1	TRBJ2-1	ASSYYRGLSSYNEQF
TRBV25-1	TRBJ1-2	ASSGTGTGNYGYT
TRBV29-1	TRBJ2-4	SVGENGGNIQY
TRBV10-2	TRBJ1-5	ASSDRGVSQPQH
TRBV12-3/TRBV12-4	TRBJ2-1	ASSQAGGPGDNEQF
TRBV6-5	TRBJ1-5	ASSYEGGPIHYSNQPQH
TRBV5-1	TRBJ2-2	ASSPEVDRGELF
TRBV27	TRBJ1-2	ASSPQTGSPDGYT
TRBV25-1	TRBJ2-3	ASTPSRQASTDTQY
TRBV4-2	TRBJ2-7	ASSNPNGEVYEQY
TRBV5-1	TRBJ2-1	ASSFGVTNEQF
TRBV20-1	TRBJ2-3	SARARVGTDTQY
TRBV7-9	TRBJ2-1	ASSWAGTGPDEQF
TRBV6-1	TRBJ2-2	AITGVGELF
TRBV7-9	TRBJ2-1	ASSPGLLEQF
TRBV27	TRBJ1-5	ASRSGGGINQPQH
TRBV14	TRBJ2-3	ASSPTGPLRSQY
TRBV15	TRBJ1-1	ATSRDAAQRPAF
TRBV5-6	TRBJ1-2	ASSLPGRTYGYT
TRBV2	TRBJ1-2	ASSETENYGYT
TRBV24-1	TRBJ2-5	ATSDSPRETQY